This TCR beta chain was sequenced for a study of regulatory T cells in long-lasting Graves disease. Building of the TCR beta libraries involved iRepertoire HTBI primers and Arm-PCR of CDR3 regions. The authors' processing: Identified across the samples were 60 to 70 TRBV segments and about 15 TRBJ segments. One entry per CDR3 protein, called by TCRdb with MiXCR from the multiplex PCR reads. Clone size and V and J calls follow TCRdb, not the original study. Altogether over 500,000 distinct CDR3 sequences are present, more than 15% being singletons, with the ten largest covering approximately 12%. As to this clonotype: Its antigen is undetermined.

Unmatched junction bases numbered 5, after V lost 3 bases and J lost 4 bases. There are 16 residues in the CDR3. Germline-derived CDR1 and CDR2 are KGHSH and LQKENI. Time point reported: newly diagnosed GD, antithyroid drugs for less than 3 months. The authors made the TCR library using RNA they extracted from PBMCs. From an endocrinology department in Xi'an, China, came the patients. Overall study results and limits: Compared with new cases, persistent Graves' patients showed reduced TCR diversity.

These same records also appear under a second study, on T cells in Graves' hyperthyroidism and ophthalmopathy.

The receptor was isolated from a man younger than 35 with Graves disease. The gene calls are TRBV18 and TRBJ1-4; 10 nucleotides line up with TRBD1. The input for sequencing was peripheral blood mononuclear cells (PBMCs), taken at new diagnosis, from a patient treated with antithyroid drugs. CDR3 protein: CASSPLGTGDNEKLFF. The CDR3 nucleotides are TGTGCCAGCTCACCCCTGGGGACAGGGGATAATGAAAAACTGTTTTTT.